This TCR beta chain was profiled in a study of T cell repertoires in aging, cancer and after chemotherapy. Study-wide context: Pre- and post-chemotherapy samples were paired from glioblastoma patients treated with temozolomide-based therapy. The whole study produced a dataset of around 8.4 million TCR reads.

Amplification of TCR beta used genomic DNA extracted from peripheral blood. This clonotype was recorded a few times. No antigen is known for it. Multiplex touch-down PCR with TRB-A/B primers amplified rearranged V-D-J TRB sequences. TCRdb called the multiplex PCR reads again in MiXCR, with one record for every CDR3 protein. The sample consists of under 4,500 distinct CDR3 sequences, under 45% of them appearing once. The study's findings and limits: Age-matched healthy donors had significantly more diverse, less clonal blood TCR repertoires than untreated cancer patients. Across the chemotherapy interval, each cancer cohort showed higher median generation probability, suggesting thymic rebound.

The specimen was blood. The receptor's source is a human donor with a solid tumor.

The CDR3 loop is CASSLSRDRLYEQYF. The CDR3 nucleotides read TGTGCCAGCAGCTTATCTCGGGACAGACTCTACGAGCAGTACTTC. The V and J genes are TRBV7-2 and TRBJ2-7; 7 bases line up with TRBD1. V dropped 2 bases and J dropped 3; count of bases not matched to a gene: 7. Germline-derived CDR1 and CDR2 are SGHTA and FQGNSA. The CDR3 has 15 amino acids.